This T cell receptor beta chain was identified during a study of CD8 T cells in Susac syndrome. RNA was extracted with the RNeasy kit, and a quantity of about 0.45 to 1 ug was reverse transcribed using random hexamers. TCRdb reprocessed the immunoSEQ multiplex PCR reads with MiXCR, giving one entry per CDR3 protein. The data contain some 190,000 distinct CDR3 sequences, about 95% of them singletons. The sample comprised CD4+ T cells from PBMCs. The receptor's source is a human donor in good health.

Here the CDR3 reads CKRARSSTDTQYF. DNA of the CDR3: TGCAAACGGGCCCGATCTAGCACAGATACGCAGTATTTT. The chain is built from TRBV20-1 and TRBJ2-3; D gene unclear. This CDR3 region has 13 residues. Germline-derived CDR1 and CDR2 are DFQATT and SNEGSKA (reference sequence).